This T cell receptor (beta chain) was identified in a study of metastatic and nonmetastatic thyroid tumors. Study-wide context: Peripheral blood and tumor or nodule samples from malignant and benign thyroid patients were compared. Study-wide findings and caveats: Across blood and tumor, TCR beta diversity in malignant thyroid tumors was reportedly significantly higher than in benign nodules.

This clone has a count of ten or more. Its antigen remains unknown. Germline CDR1 reads LNHDA; CDR2 reads SQIVND (reference sequence). Trimming pared 0 bases from V and 1 base from J, leaving 3 bases between. This CDR3 has 13 amino acids. Authors' analysis steps: A distant-metastasis classifier for papillary thyroid cancer was built using CDR3 differences across clinicopathological groups. MiXCR re-clonotyped the PCR reads for TCRdb. It is TCRdb's table, rather than the study itself, that gives the V and J calls and clone size. The profile shows about 40,000 clones, over 9.5% of them singletons. None of the patients had undergone any treatment ahead of thyroid surgery.

Sequencing was carried out using blood. This clonotype was obtained from a female donor with papillary thyroid cancer or a benign thyroid nodule (not recorded which). Some clones in this sample may be carry-over from other donors' samples. The chain has TRBV19 and TRBJ1-1; no clear D gene. CDR3 amino acids: CASSIEENTEAFF. The CDR3, as DNA: TGTGCCAGTAGTATAGAAGAGAACACTGAAGCTTTCTTT.